This T cell receptor beta chain was documented in a study of T cells after posttransplantation cyclophosphamide. Findings and caveats of the study: TRB clonality was highly associated with recipient CMV seropositivity and reactivation. TRB overlap between skin or GI tissue T cells and blood was limited. Later blood repertoires were often dominated by clones from the donor CD8+ memory compartment.

The V and J ends lost 7 bases and 7 bases, in that order; junction bases with no gene match: 20. The CDR3 has 18 amino acids. The germline V gene encodes CDR1 WSHSY and CDR2 SAAADI. Measured with immunoSEQ multiplex PCR; TCRdb has only the in-frame clones, and not every one. The sample records roughly 10,000 clones, around 90% being singletons. Sampled 1 year posttransplant, controls received myeloablative marrow transplants, methotrexate and a calcineurin inhibitor. A remark on this clone: Antigen unknown.

The source was PBMCs, collected 420 to 450 days after allogeneic stem cell transplant with calcineurin inhibitor and methotrexate. V is TRBV10-2 and J is TRBJ2-2, with 8 bases lining up with TRBD1. This clonotype was sampled from a male patient aged 50 or older who received an allogeneic stem cell transplant from an unrelated donor, was CMV-positive, and had chronic GVHD only. Some T cells may have originated in the graft donor. Written as DNA, the CDR3 is TGCGCCAGCACACTTACGGAAAACCTCAGGGGGCTGAACGGGGAGCTGTTTTTT. Translated: CASTLTENLRGLNGELFF.